The next 21 T cell receptor beta chains were all read from a single sample in a study of graft-versus-host responses after intestinal transplantation. Using immunoSEQ multiplex PCR, the repertoire was profiled, and TCRdb retains in-frame clones only, with some absent. The sample has some 62,000 clones, 90% seen once. No antigen has been identified for these receptors. Source: unstimulated CD8+ T cells sorted from spleen or lymph node cells, taken before transplant. The receptors derive from a human donor who was the organ donor for an intestinal transplant.

The chain links TRBV19 to TRBJ2-1, with a tentative D call TRBD2 (5 bases). Germline CDR1 and CDR2: LNHDA and SQIVND (reference sequence). The CDR3 is 15 amino acids. V gave up 3 bases and J gave up 4 bases, with 13 bases separating them. CDR3 in DNA: TGTGCCAGTAGTATGCGGGTGGAGAATTACAATGAGCAGTTCTTC. Amino acids: CASSMRVENYNEQFF.

V is TRBV15 and J is TRBJ2-2, with 14 bases aligning to TRBD2. This CDR3 is built from 20 residues. After removal of 5 bases from V and 0 bases from J, the junction contained 11 bases not matched to a gene. From germline, CDR1 is LNHNV and CDR2 YYDKDF (reference sequence). In DNA form, the CDR3 reads TGTGCCACCAGCGGTTGGGGACTAGCGGGAGTAAGGCCGAACACCGGGGAGCTGTTTTTT. It yields the protein CATSGWGLAGVRPNTGELFF.

The chain joins TRBV29-1 to TRBJ1-2; no definite D call. Germline CDR1 and CDR2: SQVTM and ANQGSEA. Trimming cost V 0 bases and J 3 bases, with 8 bases left between them. The CDR3 covers 13 residues. CDR3 residues: CSVEEGRDYGYTF. The CDR3 DNA sequence: TGCAGCGTTGAAGAGGGCAGAGACTATGGCTACACCTTC.

The chain uses TRBV5-1 and TRBJ1-1, with D perhaps matching TRBD1 (5 bases). CDR1 and CDR2 from the germline V gene are SGHRS and YFSETQ. This CDR3 is built from 13 residues. V shed 1 base and J shed 9 bases, with 13 bases lying between them. CDR3 protein: CASSLWSRDQAFF. CDR3 bases: TGCGCCAGCAGCTTGTGGTCCAGGGATCAAGCTTTCTTT.

This CDR3 is CASSSGVAGGDEQFF. The CDR3 bases are TGTGCCAGCAGCTCCGGGGTAGCGGGAGGCGATGAGCAGTTCTTC. The V gene is TRBV9, the J gene TRBJ2-1; 10 bases are shared with TRBD2. Germline assignment: CDR1 SGDLS and CDR2 YYNGEE. The CDR3 spans 15 residues. Trimming took 4 bases from V and 8 from J; bases not matched to a gene: 9.

This chain uses TRBV5-6 with TRBJ2-2, with D tentatively TRBD2 (5 bases). The CDR3 is 15 residues long. Germline CDR1 is SGHDT and CDR2 is YYEEEE. V gave up 1 base and J gave up 2 bases, with 9 bases separating them. The CDR3 DNA is TGTGCCAGCAGCTTGTCAGCGGTTAACACCGGGGAGCTGTTTTTT. Protein product: CASSLSAVNTGELFF.

In nucleotides, the CDR3 is TGCAGCGTTGATGAGTCGTCAGAAGCTTTCTTT. Protein: CSVDESSEAFF. The chain couples TRBV29-1 to TRBJ1-1; D gene unclear. The CDR3 loop spans 11 amino acids. The V and J ends lost 3 bases and 8 bases respectively, with 10 bases between them. The germline CDR1 and CDR2 sequences are SQVTM and ANQGSEA.

The chain couples TRBV7-3 to TRBJ2-1, with TRBD2 identical over 7 bases. The germline V gene has CDR1 SGHTA and CDR2 FQGTGA. The CDR3 covers 15 residues. J was trimmed by 5 bases and V by 2 bases; bases with no gene match: 6. The CDR3 DNA is TGTGCCAGCAGCTTAGGGATAGGGACTAACAATGAGCAGTTCTTC. Protein: CASSLGIGTNNEQFF.

The chain combines TRBV6-1 with TRBJ2-1; D call uncertain. Germline V gives CDR1 MNHNS, CDR2 SASEGT. CDR3 length equals 14 residues. Trimming removed 1 base from V and 7 bases from J, with 11 bases in between. CDR3 amino acids: CASSEGYEENEQFF. In nucleotides, the CDR3 is TGTGCCAGCAGTGAAGGATACGAGGAAAATGAGCAGTTCTTC.

The V gene is TRBV19, the J gene TRBJ2-7; D perhaps matches TRBD2 (6 bases). Germline lookup yields CDR1 LNHDA and CDR2 SQIVND (reference sequence). Trimming cost V 2 bases and J 4 bases, with 15 bases left between them. This CDR3 has 15 amino acids. The CDR3 nucleotides are TGTGCCAGTAGTATAACCGGAGGGAGAGGGTACGAGCAGTACTTC. This translates into CASSITGGRGYEQYF.

The chain carries TRBV9 and TRBJ1-2; tentative D call: TRBD1 (5 bases). Germline CDR1 is SGDLS and CDR2 is YYNGEE. Trimming pared 0 bases from V and 6 bases from J, leaving 15 bases between. The CDR3 loop spans 15 amino acids. CDR3 nucleotide sequence: TGTGCCAGCAGCGTAGAGGGATCGGGGGGGAATGGCTACACCTTC. Translating gives CASSVEGSGGNGYTF.

The chain carries TRBV27 and TRBJ2-1; 9 positions match TRBD2. The CDR3 runs to 14 residues. In germline, CDR1 is MNHEY, CDR2 SMNVEV (reference sequence). Trimming at V came to 3 bases and at J to 5 bases, leaving 2 bases not matched to a gene. CDR3: CASSFWTSDNEQFF. The CDR3 coding sequence is TGTGCCAGCAGTTTCTGGACTAGCGACAATGAGCAGTTCTTC.

The chain is built from TRBV6-6 and TRBJ2-1; 15 nucleotides agree with TRBD2. This CDR3 has 15 amino acids. Looked up from germline, CDR1 is MNHNY and CDR2 is SVGAGI (reference sequence). The V and J ends lost 7 bases and 4 bases, in that order; junction bases with no gene match: 2. The CDR3 region has the DNA TGTGCCAGCACCGGACTAGCGGGAGGGTACAATGAGCAGTTCTTC. Translating it yields CASTGLAGGYNEQFF.

The V and J genes are TRBV4-1 and TRBJ2-2; D is ambiguous. The germline V gene has CDR1 MGHRA and CDR2 YSYEKL. V lost 4 bases and J lost 2, with 5 bases in between. This CDR3 has 13 amino acids. CDR3 bases: TGCGCCAGCAGCCCACAAAACACCGGGGAGCTGTTTTTT. Translating gives CASSPQNTGELFF.

This clone has a handful of counts. Other nucleotide sequences from this sample produce the same CDR3. The DNA for the CDR3 is TGTGCCAGCAGTTTAAGCTCCGGGACAGCCTACGAGCAGTACTTC. Protein sequence: CASSLSSGTAYEQYF. The chain is built from TRBV27 and TRBJ2-7; 7 nucleotides line up with TRBD1. Germline CDR1 MNHEY, CDR2 SMNVEV (reference sequence). The CDR3 totals 15 residues. Losses at the gene ends were 2 bases for V and 2 bases for J; bases not matched to a gene: 6.

V is TRBV28 and J is TRBJ2-5, with 7 bases matching TRBD2. Germline-derived CDR1 and CDR2 are MDHEN and SYDVKM. J lost 5 bases, V lost 6 bases, and 6 bases had no gene match. The CDR3 totals 13 residues. The CDR3 loop reads CASRTGLVETQYF. The CDR3 region has the DNA TGTGCCAGCAGAACCGGACTAGTGGAGACCCAGTACTTC.

The chain joins TRBV28 to TRBJ2-7; 7 bases fit TRBD2. The CDR3 loop spans 15 amino acids. Looked up from germline, CDR1 is MDHEN and CDR2 is SYDVKM. V lost 4 bases, J lost 3 bases, and 9 bases stayed unmatched. CDR3 bases: TGTGCCAGCAGTTACTTGATAGCGGGCCGCTACGAGCAGTACTTC. This translates into CASSYLIAGRYEQYF.

As DNA, the CDR3 is TGTGCCAGCAGCTTTGGAGCGGGAGGGCCCGGGACAGATACGCAGTATTTT. It is translated as CASSFGAGGPGTDTQYF. V gene TRBV13 combines with J gene TRBJ2-3, with 10 bases fitting TRBD2. Germline CDR1 and CDR2: PRHDT and FYEKMQ (reference sequence). This CDR3 is built from 17 residues. J lost 3 bases, V lost 3 bases, and 9 bases had no gene match.

The sample holds one count of this clone. This chain joins TRBV7-9 and TRBJ1-4; perhaps TRBD1 as D (6 bases). Germline CDR1 reads SEHNR; CDR2 reads FQNEAQ (reference sequence). Deletions cut 6 bases from V and 10 bases from J, with 21 bases between. The CDR3 has 15 residues. In DNA form, the CDR3 reads TGTGCCAGCAGAAAATACCAGGGGCATTTGGGAAAACTGTTTTTT. As protein: CASRKYQGHLGKLFF.

V usage is TRBV11-2 and J usage is TRBJ1-3, with D hard to call. The CDR3 runs 18 residues. The V end was cut by 5 bases, the J end by 0 bases, with 20 bases between. Germline lookup yields CDR1 SGHAT and CDR2 FQNNGV. The CDR3 DNA follows: TGTGCCAGCAGCCAACGACTTTACGAATACGGCTCTGGAAACACCATATATTTT. This encodes CASSQRLYEYGSGNTIYF.

The chain has TRBV4-2 and TRBJ2-1; 10 bases line up with TRBD2. V trimming: 3 bases; J trimming: 7 bases; junction bases outside the gene matches: 6. This CDR3 is 15 amino acids long. CDR1 LGHNA and CDR2 YNFKEQ come from the germline V gene. The CDR3 sequence is CASSQIGAGGNEQFF. The CDR3 DNA is TGTGCCAGCAGCCAGATAGGAGCGGGAGGGAATGAGCAGTTCTTC.